This TCR beta chain was sequenced for a study of blood T cell repertoires in COVID-19. In the study overall: Whether acute or convalescent, the COVID-19 samples came from the United States, Italy and Spain. Sample material is recorded as cDNA or gDNA derived from T cells, B-cell-depleted T cells, or PBMCs.

The table came from immunoSEQ multiplex PCR; TCRdb's copy has only in-frame clones and leaves some out. The sample lists some 130,000 clones; approximately 78% were seen once. The CDR3 spans 14 residues. V lost 1 base, J lost 2 bases, and 7 bases lay in between. The germline V gene encodes CDR1 SNHLY and CDR2 FYNNEI. The sample comprised PBMCs or T cells enriched from blood (not recorded which). This chain links TRBV2 with TRBJ2-3, with D uncertain. The TCR originated in a woman in her forties or fifties who had recovered from COVID-19. CDR3 nucleotides: TGTGCCAGCAGTGAAGTTGTCTACACAGATACGCAGTATTTT. Translated: CASSEVVYTDTQYF. The entire variable domain, with the rest obtained from reference TRBV2 and TRBJ2-3, is as follows: EPEVTQTPSHQVTQMGQEVILRCVPISNHLYFYWYRQILGQKVEFLVSFYNNEISEKSEIFDDQFSVERPDGSNFTLKIRSTKLEDSAMYFCASSEVVYTDTQYFGPGTRLTVL.